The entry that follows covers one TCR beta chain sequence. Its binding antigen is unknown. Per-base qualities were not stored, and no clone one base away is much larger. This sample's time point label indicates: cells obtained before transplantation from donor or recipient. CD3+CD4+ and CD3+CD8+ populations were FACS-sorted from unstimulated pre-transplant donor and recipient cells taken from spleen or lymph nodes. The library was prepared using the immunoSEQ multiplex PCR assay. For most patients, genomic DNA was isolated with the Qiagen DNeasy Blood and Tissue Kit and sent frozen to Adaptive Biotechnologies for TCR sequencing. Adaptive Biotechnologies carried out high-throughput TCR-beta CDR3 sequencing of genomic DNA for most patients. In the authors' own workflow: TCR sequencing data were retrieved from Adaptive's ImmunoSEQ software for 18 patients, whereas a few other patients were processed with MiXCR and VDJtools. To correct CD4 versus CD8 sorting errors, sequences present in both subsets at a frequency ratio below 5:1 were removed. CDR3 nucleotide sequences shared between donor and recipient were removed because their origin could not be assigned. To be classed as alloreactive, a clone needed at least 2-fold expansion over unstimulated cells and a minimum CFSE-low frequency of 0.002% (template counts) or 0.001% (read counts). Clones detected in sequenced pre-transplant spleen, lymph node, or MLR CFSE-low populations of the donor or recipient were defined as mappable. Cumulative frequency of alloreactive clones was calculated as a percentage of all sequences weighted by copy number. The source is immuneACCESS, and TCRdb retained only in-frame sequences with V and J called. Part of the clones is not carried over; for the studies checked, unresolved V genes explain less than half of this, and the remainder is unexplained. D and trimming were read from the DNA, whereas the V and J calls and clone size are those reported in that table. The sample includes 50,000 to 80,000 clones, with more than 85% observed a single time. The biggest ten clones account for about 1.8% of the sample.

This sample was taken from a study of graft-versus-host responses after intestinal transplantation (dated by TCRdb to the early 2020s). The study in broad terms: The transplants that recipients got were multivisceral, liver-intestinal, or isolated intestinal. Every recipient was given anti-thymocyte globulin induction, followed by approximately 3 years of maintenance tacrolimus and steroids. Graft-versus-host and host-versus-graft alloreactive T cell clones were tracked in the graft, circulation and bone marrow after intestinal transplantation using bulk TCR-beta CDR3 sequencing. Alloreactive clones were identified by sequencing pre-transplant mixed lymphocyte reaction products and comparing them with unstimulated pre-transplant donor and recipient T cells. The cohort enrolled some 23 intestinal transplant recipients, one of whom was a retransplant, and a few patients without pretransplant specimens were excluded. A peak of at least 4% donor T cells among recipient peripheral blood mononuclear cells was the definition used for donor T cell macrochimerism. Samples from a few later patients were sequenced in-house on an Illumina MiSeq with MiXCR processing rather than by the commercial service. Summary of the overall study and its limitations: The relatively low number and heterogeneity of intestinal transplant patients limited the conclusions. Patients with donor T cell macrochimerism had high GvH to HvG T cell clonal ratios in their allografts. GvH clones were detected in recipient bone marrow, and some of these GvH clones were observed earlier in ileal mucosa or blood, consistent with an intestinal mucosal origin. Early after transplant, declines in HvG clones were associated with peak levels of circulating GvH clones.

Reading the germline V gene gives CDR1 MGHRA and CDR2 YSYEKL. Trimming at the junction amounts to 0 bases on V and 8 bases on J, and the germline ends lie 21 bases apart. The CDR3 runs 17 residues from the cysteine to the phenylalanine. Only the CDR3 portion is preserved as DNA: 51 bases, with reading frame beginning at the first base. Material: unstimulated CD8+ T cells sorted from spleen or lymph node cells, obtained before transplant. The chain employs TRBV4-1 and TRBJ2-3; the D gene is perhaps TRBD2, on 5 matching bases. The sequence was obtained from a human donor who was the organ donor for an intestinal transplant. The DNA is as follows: TGCGCCAGCAGCCAAGACTTTGTGGGCAGGATGCGGGCTACGCAGTATTTT. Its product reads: CASSQDFVGRMRATQYF.